The clone carrying this T cell receptor (beta chain) was counted only a few times. Its antigen is not identified. This sample stems from a study of T cells in Graves' hyperthyroidism and ophthalmopathy. Study in general: Blood was drawn when the patient was first diagnosed and still untreated. Regarding the study as a whole: By a 13 V-J model, ophthalmopathy was set apart from stable hyperthyroidism.

RNA transcripts served as the template for amplifying TCR beta CDR3 regions. In the first-round RT-PCR of the TCR CDR3, the HTBI primer set was used. TCRdb re-derived calls from the multiplex PCR reads in MiXCR, one entry per CDR3 protein. The repertoire consists of 210,000 or so distinct CDR3 sequences, with about 15% occurring once and the leading ten covering approximately 50%. V was clipped by 4 bases and J by 1 base, with 13 bases between them. From germline, CDR1 is WNHNN and CDR2 SYGVQD (reference sequence). The CDR3 sequence is 16 residues long. The specimen sequenced was blood. The genes are TRBV10-1 and TRBJ2-2, with D tentatively TRBD2 (6 bases). The TCR sequence derives from a middle-aged man with Graves' hyperthyroidism. For the CDR3, the DNA is TGCGCCAGCAGTGGAGGTTGGACTAAGAACACCGGGGAGCTGTTTTTT. This sequence encodes CASSGGWTKNTGELFF.